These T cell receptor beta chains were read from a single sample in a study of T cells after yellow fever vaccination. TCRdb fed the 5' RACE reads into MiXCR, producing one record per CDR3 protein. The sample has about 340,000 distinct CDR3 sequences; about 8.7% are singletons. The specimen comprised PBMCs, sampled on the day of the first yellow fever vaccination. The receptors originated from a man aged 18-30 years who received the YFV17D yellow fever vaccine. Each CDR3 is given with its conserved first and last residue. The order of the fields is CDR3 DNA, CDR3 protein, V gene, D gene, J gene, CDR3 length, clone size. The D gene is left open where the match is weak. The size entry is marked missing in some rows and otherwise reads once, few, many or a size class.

cdr3_nt: TGTGCCAGCAGTGAAATAAGCGTCACAGCAGTCTACGAGCAGTACTTC; cdr3_aa: CASSEISVTAVYEQYF; v_call: TRBV9; d_call: .; j_call: TRBJ2-7; cdr3_length: 16; clone_size: .
cdr3_nt: TGTGCCAGCAGCCAGAACACGTTAGGAAGGGGCCAAGAGACCCAGTACTTC; cdr3_aa: CASSQNTLGRGQETQYF; v_call: TRBV4-2; d_call: .; j_call: TRBJ2-5; cdr3_length: 17; clone_size: .
cdr3_nt: TGTGCCAGCAGTTTCCTGGCAGGGGTACACTATGGCTACACCTTC; cdr3_aa: CASSFLAGVHYGYTF; v_call: TRBV12-3/TRBV12-4; d_call: .; j_call: TRBJ1-2; cdr3_length: 15; clone_size: few
cdr3_nt: TGTGCCAGCTCACCTACCTTAGAGGTCCAAAGAGAGACCCAGTACTTC; cdr3_aa: CASSPTLEVQRETQYF; v_call: TRBV18; d_call: .; j_call: TRBJ2-5; cdr3_length: 16; clone_size: many
cdr3_nt: TGCGCCAGCAGCTTGGGGGATACTAGCGGGGGGTCCTACGAGCAGTACTTC; cdr3_aa: CASSLGDTSGGSYEQYF; v_call: TRBV5-1; d_call: TRBD2; j_call: TRBJ2-7; cdr3_length: 17; clone_size: .
cdr3_nt: TGTGCCAGCAATCTCGTCCGGCCTAGCGGGAGCGGGGGGCAGTTCTTC; cdr3_aa: CASNLVRPSGSGGQFF; v_call: TRBV7-9; d_call: TRBD2; j_call: TRBJ2-1; cdr3_length: 16; clone_size: .
cdr3_nt: TGTGCCAGCGAGGGGTTGGACTATGGCTACACCTTC; cdr3_aa: CASEGLDYGYTF; v_call: TRBV7-9; d_call: .; j_call: TRBJ1-2; cdr3_length: 12; clone_size: .
cdr3_nt: TGCGCCAGCAGCTTTGACCCGCCCGGACAAGAGACCCAGTACTTC; cdr3_aa: CASSFDPPGQETQYF; v_call: TRBV5-1; d_call: .; j_call: TRBJ2-5; cdr3_length: 15; clone_size: .
cdr3_nt: TGTGCCAGCTCACCACCTTCCAGGAACACTGAAGCTTTCTTT; cdr3_aa: CASSPPSRNTEAFF; v_call: TRBV18; d_call: .; j_call: TRBJ1-1; cdr3_length: 14; clone_size: .
cdr3_nt: TGCGCCAGCCGTCGGGGGGATCCCGGGGAGCTGTTTTTT; cdr3_aa: CASRRGDPGELFF; v_call: TRBV5-1; d_call: TRBD2; j_call: TRBJ2-2; cdr3_length: 13; clone_size: few
cdr3_nt: TGTGCCATCAGTGGGGGTGGGGAAGCTTTCTTT; cdr3_aa: CAISGGGEAFF; v_call: TRBV10-3; d_call: .; j_call: TRBJ1-1; cdr3_length: 11; clone_size: .
cdr3_nt: TGTGCCATCAGTGATTGGGCAGCTAATGAAAAACTGTTTTTT; cdr3_aa: CAISDWAANEKLFF; v_call: TRBV10-3; d_call: .; j_call: TRBJ1-4; cdr3_length: 14; clone_size: many
cdr3_nt: TGTGCCACCACTTTTGTACAGGGTCTAAAAGAGCAGTACTTC; cdr3_aa: CATTFVQGLKEQYF; v_call: TRBV11-2; d_call: .; j_call: TRBJ2-7; cdr3_length: 14; clone_size: few
cdr3_nt: TGTGCCAGCAGACGACAGTCTCAAGAGACCCAGTACTTC; cdr3_aa: CASRRQSQETQYF; v_call: TRBV12-3/TRBV12-4; d_call: .; j_call: TRBJ2-5; cdr3_length: 13; clone_size: few